The clone carrying this TCR beta chain appeared a few times. The CDR3 contains 20 residues. V shed 1 base and J shed 0 bases, with 22 bases lying between them. The germline V gene encodes CDR1 SGHVS and CDR2 FNYEAQ. The sample comes from a study of regulatory T cells in long-lasting Graves disease. Study overall: Graves' patients who were just diagnosed had used antithyroid drugs for under 3 months.

As to time point: newly diagnosed GD, antithyroid drugs for less than 3 months. PBMC RNA served as the TCR library source. CDR3-region Arm-PCR and iRepertoire HTBI primers produced the TCR beta libraries. Each CDR3 protein is one row after TCRdb ran MiXCR on the multiplex PCR reads. The table shows 390,000 or so distinct CDR3 sequences, with roughly 12% occurring only once. These data are also associated with another study on T cells in Graves' hyperthyroidism and ophthalmopathy. From that second work: Appearing also in blood were most of the thyroid clonotypes expanded above 0.001. Ophthalmopathy, as predicted by the model, came a median roughly 6.5 months after the prediction.

The gene calls are TRBV7-6 and TRBJ1-5, with a weak D call TRBD1 (6 bases). This specimen was peripheral blood mononuclear cells (PBMCs), taken at new diagnosis, from a patient treated with antithyroid drugs. The TCR comes from a woman aged 18-35 years with Graves disease. CDR3 in amino acids: CASSLENPGQPKYSNQPQHF. CDR3 in DNA: TGTGCCAGCAGCTTAGAGAATCCGGGACAACCAAAGTATAGCAATCAGCCCCAGCATTTT.